This note documents a single T cell receptor beta chain sequence. Its cognate antigen is unknown. This sample stems from a study of blood T cells in healthy people across ages. Study-wide points: In older individuals, TCR beta diversity per million T cells was lower, falling roughly linearly with age.

Through a sample-barcoded 5' primer and a J-beta primer mix, a second PCR was run for roughly 7 to 12 cycles. TCRdb fed the 5' RACE reads into MiXCR, producing one record per CDR3 protein. The sample lists roughly 640,000 distinct CDR3 sequences; 25% to 30% were seen once. Extracted total RNA amounted to at least 5.5 micrograms for each sample. Input material: blood. The sequence came from a woman aged 80 or older in good health.

The CDR3 DNA sequence: TGTGCCAGCAGTTCCCTTTCAGCGGGGGTATTAAAAACCTACAATGAGCAGTTCTTC. This encodes CASSSLSAGVLKTYNEQFF. The chain carries TRBV6-2 or TRBV6-3 and TRBJ2-1; TRBD2 matches 8 bases. The CDR3 is made up of 19 amino acids. CDR1 MNHEY and CDR2 SVGEGT come from the germline V gene. Trimming cost V 4 bases and J 2 bases; bases outside gene matches: 16.